A single sample is the source of the 27 T cell receptor beta chains below, sequenced in a study of blood T cell repertoires in COVID-19. Profiled with immunoSEQ multiplex PCR; TCRdb holds only in-frame clones, not every one. The table has about 380,000 clones, approximately 80% seen once. Input material: peripheral blood. These receptors were taken from a human donor with acute or convalescent COVID-19. The donor label of this sample is uncertain.

V and J are TRBV10-2 and TRBJ1-4; a possible D gene is TRBD1 (6 bases). Looked up from germline, CDR1 is WSHSY and CDR2 is SAAADI. The CDR3 is 13 amino acids. V shed 6 bases and J shed 4 bases, with 9 bases lying between them. The CDR3 bases are TGCGCCAGCAGGGACAGTGTTAATGAAAAACTGTTTTTT. Its protein product is CASRDSVNEKLFF.

The chain employs TRBV10-3 and TRBJ1-3; D is unresolved. With 10 bases removed from V and 0 bases from J, the gap between germline ends came to 13 bases. This CDR3 region has 14 residues. Germline V lookup: CDR1 ENHRY, CDR2 SYGVKD. CDR3 sequence reads: CATLAGSSGNTIYF. CDR3 coding DNA: TGTGCCACCCTCGCGGGCAGCTCTGGAAACACCATATATTTT.

The chain uses TRBV2 and TRBJ1-2, with 8 positions matching TRBD1. CDR1 is SNHLY, CDR2 FYNNEI, per germline. The CDR3 length is 16 residues. J was trimmed by 13 bases and V by 3 bases; bases with no gene match: 19. CDR3 in amino acids: CASSERPGQAIITGTF. CDR3 DNA sequence: TGTGCCAGCAGTGAGAGACCGGGACAGGCAATTATAACGGGCACCTTC.

The rearrangement links TRBV6-1 to TRBJ2-6, with 8 bases that match TRBD2. Unmatched junction bases numbered 5, after V lost 0 bases and J lost 4 bases. Germline lookup yields CDR1 MNHNS and CDR2 SASEGT. The CDR3 has 17 amino acids. The CDR3 DNA reads as TGTGCCAGCAGTGAAGCGAGACTAGCGACGGGGGCCAACGTCCTGACTTTC. This sequence encodes CASSEARLATGANVLTF.

The rearrangement uses TRBV6-5 and TRBJ1-2, with D perhaps matching TRBD1 (6 bases). CDR3 length equals 14 residues. The V gene's germline CDR1 is MNHEY and CDR2 SVGAGI. V lost 9 bases and J 4 bases, leaving 18 bases between the germline ends. The CDR3 sequence is CASAPHRASYGYTF. The CDR3 coding sequence is TGTGCCAGTGCCCCCCACAGGGCCAGCTATGGCTACACCTTC.

This clone was recorded at least ten times. The chain combines TRBV2 with TRBJ2-7; TRBD1 is a possible D gene (7 bases). The CDR3 covers 13 residues. CDR1 and CDR2 from the germline V gene are SNHLY and FYNNEI. Deletions cut 8 bases from V and 10 bases from J, with 21 bases between. The CDR3 DNA reads TGTGCCAGCGGAGGGGGCCTAGGGCCACCCCAGTACTTC. It is translated as CASGGGLGPPQYF.

The CDR3 coding sequence is TGTGCCAGCAGCTTAGATTCCTTAAGCACAGATACGCAGTATTTT. Its protein is CASSLDSLSTDTQYF. This chain joins TRBV7-9 and TRBJ2-3; unclear D gene. CDR1 and CDR2 (germline): SEHNR, FQNEAQ (reference sequence). There are 15 residues in the CDR3. The V and J ends lost 1 base and 0 bases respectively, with 8 bases between them. The full variable domain, completed using reference TRBV7-9 and TRBJ2-3, is DTGVSQNPRHKITKRGQNVTFRCDPISEHNRLYWYRQTLGQGPEFLTYFQNEAQLEKSRLLSDRFSAERPKGSFSTLEIQRTEQGDSAMYLCASSLDSLSTDTQYFGPGTRLTVL.

In nucleotides, the CDR3 is TGTGCCAGCAGTACAGGGGGCGTTGGAAAACTGTTTTTT. This translates into CASSTGGVGKLFF. The chain combines TRBV28 with TRBJ1-4; TRBD1 agrees at 9 bases. Germline CDR1 MDHEN, CDR2 SYDVKM. The J segment lost 10 bases and the V segment lost 5 bases, leaving 5 bases of the junction unmatched. This CDR3 spans 13 amino acids.

This chain connects TRBV7-8 to TRBJ2-3; D possibly corresponds to TRBD1 (6 bases). The CDR3 is 15 amino acids. The V end lost 5 bases, the J end lost 3 bases, and 15 bases lay between the germline ends. Germline assignment: CDR1 SGHVS and CDR2 FQNEAQ. The CDR3 sequence: CASSRDNALTDTQYF. The CDR3 nucleotides read TGTGCCAGCAGCCGGGACAACGCGTTGACAGATACGCAGTATTTT.

The chain carries TRBV5-6 and TRBJ2-5, with 8 bases lining up with TRBD1. From germline, CDR1 is SGHDT and CDR2 YYEEEE. V gave up 3 bases and J gave up 0 bases; unmatched junction bases: 7. The CDR3 consists of 16 residues. The CDR3 nucleotides are TGTGCCAGCAGCTACAGGGGGGAAGGGTACCAAGAGACCCAGTACTTC. Protein product: CASSYRGEGYQETQYF.

V is TRBV5-1 and J is TRBJ1-1, with TRBD1 matching 7 bases. The CDR3 runs to 16 residues. Germline V lookup: CDR1 SGHRS, CDR2 YFSETQ. V gave up 1 base and J gave up 1 base; unmatched junction bases: 7. DNA of the CDR3: TGCGCCAGCAGCTTGTTGGTTGCAGGGGGGAACACTGAAGCTTTCTTT. Residues: CASSLLVAGGNTEAFF.

The gene calls are TRBV6-6 and TRBJ1-4, with 9 bases fitting TRBD1. V lost 4 bases, J lost 6 bases, and 9 bases stayed unmatched. Germline values: CDR1 MNHNY, CDR2 SVGAGI (reference sequence). The CDR3 totals 16 residues. Written as DNA, the CDR3 is TGTGCCAGCAGTTGGCCTCCGGGACAGGGCCATGAAAAACTGTTTTTT. Protein sequence: CASSWPPGQGHEKLFF.

J is TRBJ1-1 and V is TRBV5-1; D is possibly TRBD1 (6 bases). The germline CDR1 and CDR2 sequences are SGHRS and YFSETQ. Between the trimmed V and J ends, which lost 2 bases and 5 bases, there was a span of 13 bases. This CDR3 has 14 amino acids. Here the CDR3 reads CASSFRGSRTEAFF. The CDR3 DNA reads TGCGCCAGCAGCTTCAGGGGATCACGGACTGAAGCTTTCTTT.

The chain has TRBV27 and TRBJ2-5; 7 bases fit TRBD2. The CDR3 is 17 residues long. Per the germline V gene, CDR1 is MNHEY and CDR2 is SMNVEV (reference sequence). The V segment lost 2 bases and the J segment 4 bases; nucleotides outside the gene matches: 13. The CDR3 protein is CASSLGGERNFGETQYF. CDR3 DNA sequence: TGTGCCAGCAGTTTAGGGGGGGAAAGGAACTTTGGAGAGACCCAGTACTTC.

The chain joins TRBV18 to TRBJ1-6, with a weak D call TRBD1 (6 bases). The CDR3 contains 17 residues. Germline lookup yields CDR1 KGHSH and CDR2 LQKENI. Deletions cut 5 bases from V and 0 bases from J, with 14 bases between. For the CDR3, the DNA is TGTGCCAGCTCAGCCCAGGGGTCCAGCTCCTATAATTCACCCCTCCACTTT. Protein: CASSAQGSSSYNSPLHF.

The gene calls are TRBV5-1 and TRBJ1-2; 7 bases agree with TRBD1. The CDR3 runs to 14 residues. The germline CDR1 and CDR2 sequences are SGHRS and YFSETQ. V gave up 0 bases and J gave up 4 bases; unmatched junction bases: 3. The CDR3, as DNA: TGCGCCAGCAGCTTGGGGGACAGACCCTATGGCTACACCTTC. Protein product: CASSLGDRPYGYTF.

This chain connects TRBV24-1 to TRBJ2-2, with TRBD1 as a possible D gene (6 bases). The V gene lost 9 bases and the J gene lost 4 bases, with 14 bases spanning the gap. CDR1 is KGHDR and CDR2 is SFDVKD in the germline V gene. The CDR3 length is 14 residues. The CDR3 protein is CATSQTGATGELFF. CDR3 DNA: TGTGCCACCTCTCAGACAGGAGCCACCGGGGAGCTGTTTTTT.

The rearrangement uses TRBV9 and TRBJ2-6; weak D call: TRBD2 (5 bases). V dropped 3 bases and J dropped 0 bases, with 10 bases sitting between them. Germline V gene sequence: CDR1 SGDLS, CDR2 YYNGEE. CDR3 size: 16 residues. In DNA form, the CDR3 reads TGTGCCAGCAGCGCAGCGGCCTTCTCTGGGGCCAACGTCCTGACTTTC. Translated, it gives CASSAAAFSGANVLTF. Based on the CDR3 plus reference TRBV9 and TRBJ2-6, the full variable domain is DSGVTQTPKHLITATGQRVTLRCSPRSGDLSVYWYQQSLDQGLQFLIQYYNGEERAKGNILERFSAQQFPDLHSELNLSSLELGDSALYFCASSAAAFSGANVLTFGAGSRLTVL.

The rearrangement joins TRBV30 to TRBJ2-5; tentatively, D is TRBD2 (5 bases). CDR1 GTSNPN and CDR2 SVGIG come from the germline V gene (reference sequence). The V and J ends lost 1 base and 2 bases respectively, with 11 bases between them. The CDR3 is made up of 14 amino acids. The chain's CDR3 is CAWSATGLQETQYF. In nucleotides, the CDR3 is TGTGCCTGGAGTGCAACCGGACTTCAAGAGACCCAGTACTTC. The whole variable domain, remainder taken from reference TRBV30 and TRBJ2-5, is SQTIHQWPATLVQPVGSPLSLECTVEGTSNPNLYWYRQAAGRGLQLLFYSVGIGQISSEVPQNLSASRPQDRQFILSSKKLLLSDSGFYLCAWSATGLQETQYFGPGTRLLVL.

In this sample, this clone turned up many times. CDR3 in DNA: TGCGCCAGCAGCTTGGGGGGCAGGGGTCTTGCCGAGCAGTACTTC. Its translation is CASSLGGRGLAEQYF. The chain employs TRBV5-1 and TRBJ2-7; tentatively, D is TRBD1 (6 bases). CDR3 length equals 15 residues. V shed 0 bases and J shed 6 bases, with 16 bases lying between them. Germline values: CDR1 SGHRS, CDR2 YFSETQ.

The rearrangement uses TRBV5-1 and TRBJ1-1, with D tentatively TRBD1 (5 bases). The CDR3 has 14 amino acids. Trimming left V 4 bases short and J 0 bases short, with 10 bases between. CDR1 and CDR2 (germline): SGHRS, YFSETQ. The CDR3 here is CASSTGVLNTEAFF. The CDR3 DNA follows: TGCGCCAGCAGCACGGGGGTCTTGAACACTGAAGCTTTCTTT. Variable domain in full (rest from reference TRBV5-1 and TRBJ1-1): KAGVTQTPRYLIKTRGQQVTLSCSPISGHRSVSWYQQTPGQGLQFLFEYFSETQRNKGNFPGRFSGRQFSNSRSEMNVSTLELGDSALYLCASSTGVLNTEAFFGQGTRLTVV.

This chain joins TRBV6-5 and TRBJ1-1, with D unclear. Germline loops: CDR1 MNHEY, CDR2 SVGAGI. The CDR3 has 14 residues. V was pared by 7 bases and J by 3 bases, with 15 bases between. In DNA form, the CDR3 reads TGTGCCAGCATGGAGGAGCTCGTGTACACTGAAGCTTTCTTT. Its protein product is CASMEELVYTEAFF.

V gene TRBV5-8 combines with J gene TRBJ2-3; maybe TRBD2 (5 bases). V was cut by 5 bases and J by 2 bases, with 15 bases left in between. Germline CDR1 is SGHTS and CDR2 is YDEGEE. The CDR3 covers 15 residues. The CDR3 region is CASRPGVGNTDTQYF. The CDR3, as DNA: TGTGCCAGCAGGCCCGGGGTTGGGAACACAGATACGCAGTATTTT.

Note on this clone: Other nucleotide sequences from this sample produce the same CDR3. The V gene is TRBV5-8, the J gene TRBJ2-1, with D hard to call. V dropped 0 bases and J dropped 0 bases, with 7 bases sitting between them. This CDR3 has 15 amino acids. From germline, CDR1 is SGHTS and CDR2 YDEGEE. Written as DNA, the CDR3 is TGTGCCAGCAGCTTGGGGCGGAGCTCCTACAATGAGCAGTTCTTC. This translates into CASSLGRSSYNEQFF.

The rearrangement joins TRBV4-2 to TRBJ2-3, with 9 positions matching TRBD2. In germline, CDR1 is LGHNA, CDR2 YNFKEQ. The CDR3 consists of 17 residues. After removal of 4 bases from V and 6 bases from J, the junction contained 14 bases not matched to a gene. The CDR3: CASSLAHGAGGRDTQYF. DNA for the CDR3: TGTGCCAGCAGCCTGGCGCATGGAGCGGGAGGTCGTGATACGCAGTATTTT.

This chain uses TRBV2 with TRBJ2-7, with unresolved D. Trimming shortened V by 3 bases and J by 0 bases, and 9 bases separated the two germline ends. The CDR3 is made up of 14 amino acids. Germline CDR1 is SNHLY and CDR2 is FYNNEI. CDR3 sequence (DNA): TGTGCCAGCAGTGACACTCTCCTCTCCTACGAGCAGTACTTC. Amino acid sequence: CASSDTLLSYEQYF.

The chain links TRBV7-9 to TRBJ1-4; possibly TRBD1 for D (5 bases). The CDR3 is made up of 14 amino acids. V was pared by 3 bases and J by 6 bases, with 11 bases between. The germline V gene encodes CDR1 SEHNR and CDR2 FQNEAQ (reference sequence). In DNA form, the CDR3 reads TGTGCCAGCAGCTTGGTTGGGGGGGATGAAAAACTGTTTTTT. This gives the protein CASSLVGGDEKLFF.